The present T cell receptor (beta chain) was sequenced within a study of monozygotic twins with inflammatory bowel disease. No DNA is given; TCRdb re-called the 5' RACE reads and lists each CDR3 protein once. Its table records over 150,000 distinct CDR3 sequences. CDR3 length: 12 amino acids. Germline lookup yields CDR1 MDHEN and CDR2 SYDVKM. Comments on this clonotype: What it recognizes is unknown.

Study-level results: Compared with healthy twins, IBD patients shared fewer clonotypes with others, especially with disease activity. Healthy co-twins, by inverse Simpson, had higher TCRbeta diversity than their siblings with IBD.

Source material: blood. V usage is TRBV28 and J usage is TRBJ2-7; absent DNA, TCRdb's TRBD2 call cannot be checked. The clonotype originates from a human donor with ulcerative colitis or Crohn's disease, or a healthy co-twin of an affected twin (not recorded which). The CDR3 reads CASSLGSGEQYF.